This is a list of T cell receptor beta chains from one sample in a study of blood T cell repertoires in COVID-19. The table came from immunoSEQ multiplex PCR; TCRdb's copy has only in-frame clones and leaves some out. The sample records around 160,000 clones, 85% to 95% being singletons. Sequenced input: peripheral blood. All receptors come from a woman in her fifties or sixties with COVID-19, enrolled during active disease. The conserved cysteine and the conserved F or W are not part of the CDR3 here. Not all rows give a size; the values are once, few, many and, for expanded clones, a class.

TRBJ2-7 | TRBV5-1 | . | ASSSGTGNIAEQY
TRBJ1-6 | TRBV6-5 | . | ASSPLDSSSSPLH
TRBJ1-6 | TRBV3-1/TRBV3-2 | . | ASSPDRVGDSPLH
TRBJ1-3 | TRBV7-2 | . | ASSFYRVGGNTIY
TRBJ1-1 | TRBV20-1 | . | SANTGTEAF
TRBJ2-4 | TRBV5-1 | once | ASSRGGENIQY
TRBJ2-7 | TRBV4-3 | . | ASSQGMDRGLTYEQY
TRBJ1-3 | TRBV7-2 | . | ASSVTGSLGNTIY
TRBJ2-7 | TRBV16 | . | ASSPRDSSYEQY
TRBJ1-4 | TRBV6-5 | . | AIRVEGLGKLF
TRBJ1-2 | TRBV18 | . | ASSAGTTNYGYT
TRBJ1-2 | TRBV4-3 | . | ASSQDVVNRVRGYGYT
TRBJ1-4 | TRBV4-1 | . | ASSLGGGAEAKLF
TRBJ2-2 | TRBV5-4 | once | ASSLRASGANTGELF
TRBJ2-5 | TRBV5-4 | . | ASSFGQVKTQY
TRBJ1-2 | TRBV28 | . | ASRETARDGYT
TRBJ1-1 | TRBV9 | once | ASSVGPEKDTEAF
TRBJ1-2 | TRBV11-2 | . | ASSDTRVVLDYGYT
TRBJ1-2 | TRBV10-3 | . | ATQPTGIGYGYT
TRBJ1-1 | TRBV6-5 | . | ASSLPGSEAF
TRBJ1-4 | TRBV11-2 | few | ASSWQGINEKLF
TRBJ1-2 | TRBV19 | . | ASSAAQGGYGYT
TRBJ2-1 | TRBV3-1/TRBV3-2 | . | ASSKGTSAGEQF
TRBJ2-2 | TRBV9 | . | ASSVLAGGRNGELF
TRBJ2-5 | TRBV11-2 | . | ASSLLGGTQY
TRBJ1-6 | TRBV5-1 | . | ASSLGQLNSPLH
TRBJ1-1 | TRBV25-1 | . | ASSSDLNTEAF
TRBJ1-3 | TRBV2 | . | ASRVTVSGNTIY
TRBJ1-1 | TRBV6-5 | . | ASSYRDFGEAF
TRBJ1-6 | TRBV7-9 | . | ASSSGGQYYSPLH
TRBJ1-5 | TRBV19 | . | ASESEGGMGDQPQH
TRBJ1-1 | TRBV10-3 | . | AIGQGVLTEAF
TRBJ2-6 | TRBV11-2 | . | ASSRQGARDYGGANVLT
TRBJ2-2 | TRBV9 | . | ASSFLAGGPDTGELF
TRBJ2-6 | TRBV5-4 | . | ASSLGGLISGANVLT
TRBJ1-2 | TRBV2 | . | ASRGGQDYGYT
TRBJ2-1 | TRBV5-8 | . | ASSLHQGLSYNEQF
TRBJ1-1 | TRBV7-2 | . | ASSLRTATYTEAF
TRBJ1-4 | TRBV29-1 | . | SASTGVNEKLF
TRBJ1-1 | TRBV9 | . | ASSPREGIGVGNTEAF
TRBJ1-5 | TRBV10-3 | few | AISGTGTNQPQH
TRBJ1-1 | TRBV6-5 | . | ASQTSGGADTEAF
TRBJ2-3 | TRBV9 | once | ASSVGLGAGSTDTQY
TRBJ1-1 | TRBV29-1 | . | SVGGGAGTEAF
TRBJ1-5 | TRBV12-3/TRBV12-4 | . | ASSFPGGQPQH
TRBJ1-5 | TRBV7-9 | . | ASSLGATALIVEPQH